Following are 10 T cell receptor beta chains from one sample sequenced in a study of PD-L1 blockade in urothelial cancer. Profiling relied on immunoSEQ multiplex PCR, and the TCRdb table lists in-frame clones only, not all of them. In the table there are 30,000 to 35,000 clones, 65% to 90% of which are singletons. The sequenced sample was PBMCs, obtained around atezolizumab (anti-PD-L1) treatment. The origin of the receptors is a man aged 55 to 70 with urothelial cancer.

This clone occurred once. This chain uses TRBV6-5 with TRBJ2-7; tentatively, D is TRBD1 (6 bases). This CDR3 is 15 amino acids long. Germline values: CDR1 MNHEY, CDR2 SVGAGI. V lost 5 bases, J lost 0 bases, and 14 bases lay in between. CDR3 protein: CASSRKRDTSYEQYF. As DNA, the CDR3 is TGTGCCAGCAGTCGAAAGAGGGACACCTCCTACGAGCAGTACTTC.

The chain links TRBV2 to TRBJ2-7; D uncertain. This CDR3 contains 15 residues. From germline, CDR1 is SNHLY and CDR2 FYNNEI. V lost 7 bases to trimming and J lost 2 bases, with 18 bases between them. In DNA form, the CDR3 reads TGTGCCAGCAAGCACGAGGCTAGTCTTACCTACGAGCAGTACTTC. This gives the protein CASKHEASLTYEQYF. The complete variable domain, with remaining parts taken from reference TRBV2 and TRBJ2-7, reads EPEVTQTPSHQVTQMGQEVILRCVPISNHLYFYWYRQILGQKVEFLVSFYNNEISEKSEIFDDQFSVERPDGSNFTLKIRSTKLEDSAMYFCASKHEASLTYEQYFGPGTRLTVT.

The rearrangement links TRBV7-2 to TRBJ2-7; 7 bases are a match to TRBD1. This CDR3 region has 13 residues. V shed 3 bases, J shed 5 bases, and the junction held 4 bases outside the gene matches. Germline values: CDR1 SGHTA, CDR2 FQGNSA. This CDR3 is CASSFLQGNEQYF. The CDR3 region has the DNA TGTGCCAGCAGCTTCCTACAGGGGAACGAGCAGTACTTC.

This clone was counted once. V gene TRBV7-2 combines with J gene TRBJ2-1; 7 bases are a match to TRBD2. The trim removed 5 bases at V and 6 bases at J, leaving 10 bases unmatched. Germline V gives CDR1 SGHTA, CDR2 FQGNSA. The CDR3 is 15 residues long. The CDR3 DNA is TGTGCCAGCAGCCGCGGCGGGGGAGGGAGCAATGAGCAGTTCTTC. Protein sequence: CASSRGGGGSNEQFF.

The CDR3: CASSLLAVGTDTQYF. In DNA, the CDR3 is TGTGCCAGCAGTTTGCTAGCGGTCGGCACAGATACGCAGTATTTT. The chain recombines TRBV6-5 with TRBJ2-3; 7 positions match TRBD2. The CDR3 has 15 residues. CDR1 is MNHEY, CDR2 SVGAGI, per germline. The V gene end was trimmed by 4 bases and the J gene end by 1 base; junction bases not matched to a gene: 5.

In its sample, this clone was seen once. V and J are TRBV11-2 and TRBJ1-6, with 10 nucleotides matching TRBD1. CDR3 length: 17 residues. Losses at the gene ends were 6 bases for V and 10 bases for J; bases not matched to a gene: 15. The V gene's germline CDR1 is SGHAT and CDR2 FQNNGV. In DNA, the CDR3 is TGTGCCAGCAGGATCTCCTACCGGGACAGGGGTCTATCACCCCTCCACTTT. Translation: CASRISYRDRGLSPLHF.

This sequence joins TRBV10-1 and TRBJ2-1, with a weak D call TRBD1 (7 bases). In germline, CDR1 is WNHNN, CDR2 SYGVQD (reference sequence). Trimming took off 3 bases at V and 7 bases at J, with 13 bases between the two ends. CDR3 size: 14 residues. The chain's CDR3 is CASSDLQGGNEQFF. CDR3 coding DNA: TGCGCCAGCAGTGACCTCCAGGGGGGTAATGAGCAGTTCTTC.

The chain's CDR3 is CASSLDRVLNTEAFF. The CDR3 DNA sequence: TGTGCCAGCAGCTTAGATCGGGTCCTGAACACTGAAGCTTTCTTT. The chain is built from TRBV11-2 and TRBJ1-1; no clear D. The V gene's germline CDR1 is SGHAT and CDR2 FQNNGV. Trimming took off 0 bases at V and 0 bases at J, with 8 bases between the two ends. The CDR3 sequence is 15 residues long.

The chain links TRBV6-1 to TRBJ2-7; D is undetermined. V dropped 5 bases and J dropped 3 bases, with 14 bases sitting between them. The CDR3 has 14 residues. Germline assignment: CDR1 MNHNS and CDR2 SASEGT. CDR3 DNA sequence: TGTGCCAGCAGTTCAAGCGTCGGTAACTACGAGCAGTACTTC. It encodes CASSSSVGNYEQYF.

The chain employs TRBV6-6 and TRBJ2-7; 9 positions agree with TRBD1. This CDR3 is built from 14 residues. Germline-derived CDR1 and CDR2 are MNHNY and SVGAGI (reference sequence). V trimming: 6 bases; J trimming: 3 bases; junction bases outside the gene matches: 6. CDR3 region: CASRGQGFFYEQYF. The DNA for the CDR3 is TGTGCCAGCAGAGGACAGGGGTTCTTCTACGAGCAGTACTTC.